The source of this T cell receptor beta chain is a study of shared T cell receptors in the human thymus. Generated by immunoSEQ multiplex PCR, the TCRdb table keeps only in-frame clones and is missing some. The data show roughly 710,000 clones, 80% to 90% seen once. Losses at the gene ends were 5 bases for V and 4 bases for J; bases not matched to a gene: 10. CDR3 length: 16 residues. Germline CDR1 reads SGHRS; CDR2 reads YFSETQ. The same sample was also used in a study of human thymus T cells. That investigation notes: Resections from corrective heart surgery provided thymus tissue. Related research described thymic repertoires that were highly overlapping among unrelated individuals.

The sequence was obtained from a girl under three years old with a congenital heart defect. Sequencing was carried out using thymocytes. The V gene is TRBV5-1, the J gene TRBJ2-1; 9 bases fit TRBD1. DNA of the CDR3: TGCGCCAGCAGAACCTATGGGACAGGGAGATACAATGAGCAGTTCTTC. Amino acid sequence: CASRTYGTGRYNEQFF.